The rows below give T cell receptor beta chains drawn from one sample of a study of blood T cell repertoires in COVID-19. Produced via immunoSEQ multiplex PCR; TCRdb's table is partial and in-frame only. The table has under 300,000 clones, 70% to 90% seen once. Specimen: peripheral blood. These receptors all stem from a woman aged 25 to 39 with COVID-19, enrolled during active disease. The CDR3 runs from the conserved cysteine through the conserved F or W. The order of the fields is D gene, V gene, J gene, clone size, CDR3 DNA, CDR3 protein. A D gene is named only where the DNA matches it firmly. Clone size is stated in some rows and not others, as once, few, many or a class when expanded.

>.|TRBV7-6|TRBJ1-3|.
TGTGCCAGCAGCTTATGGGCCTTCGGAAGCTCTGGAAACACCATATATTTT
CASSLWAFGSSGNTIYF
>.|TRBV9|TRBJ1-5|few
TGTGCCAGCAGCCCCACCCACAGAGACACTAATCAGCCCCAGCATTTT
CASSPTHRDTNQPQHF
>.|TRBV19|TRBJ1-1|.
TGTGCCAGTAGTACCCATACACAGAACACTGAAGCTTTCTTT
CASSTHTQNTEAFF
>TRBD1|TRBV5-4|TRBJ2-2|.
TGTGCCAGCAGCTTACAGTCCGGGACAGGGCTTACCGGGGAGCTGTTTTTT
CASSLQSGTGLTGELFF
>.|TRBV2|TRBJ2-7|.
TGTGCCAGCAGAAATTTTCCCCAGGGGAACGAGCAGTACTTC
CASRNFPQGNEQYF
>TRBD1|TRBV7-9|TRBJ2-1|.
TGTGCCAGCAGCTCCAGGGGGCTTGCTATTAATGAGCAGTTCTTC
CASSSRGLAINEQFF
>.|TRBV27|TRBJ2-3|.
TGTGCCAGCAGTCCAGGACTACGCACAGATACGCAGTATTTT
CASSPGLRTDTQYF
>.|TRBV7-9|TRBJ1-4|.
TGTGCCAGCAGCTTAACCTCTCCGGCGGTGGAAAAACTGTTTTTT
CASSLTSPAVEKLFF
>TRBD1|TRBV6-5|TRBJ1-4|.
TGTGCCAGCCGGGACAGGGTGGTCACTAATGAAAAACTGTTTTTT
CASRDRVVTNEKLFF
>TRBD1|TRBV3-1/TRBV3-2|TRBJ2-7|.
TGTGCCAGCAGCCGAGCGGACAGGAGGTACGAGCAGTACTTC
CASSRADRRYEQYF
>TRBD2|TRBV6-2/TRBV6-3|TRBJ2-1|.
TGTGCCAGCAGTTACCGGACTAGCGGGACAAGATACAATGAGCAGTTCTTC
CASSYRTSGTRYNEQFF
>.|TRBV7-9|TRBJ2-7|medium-sized
TGTGCCAGCAGAGATGGACTACTTTACGAGCAGTACTTC
CASRDGLLYEQYF
>TRBD2|TRBV27|TRBJ2-3|.
TGTGCCAGCAGCTTCGCGCGGGGGGCCTTTGATACGCAGTATTTT
CASSFARGAFDTQYF
>.|TRBV6-5|TRBJ1-2|.
TGTGCCAGCAGTTACTCGAAGGCAGGGTATGATGGCTACACCTTC
CASSYSKAGYDGYTF
>.|TRBV23-1|TRBJ1-2|.
TGCGCCAGCAGTCAAAGTCCTCCCCCAGGGGTTGGTGGCTACACCTTC
CASSQSPPPGVGGYTF
>.|TRBV7-9|TRBJ2-7|.
TGTGCCAGCAGCCGGGACTCACACTACGAGCAGTACTTC
CASSRDSHYEQYF
>.|TRBV7-2|TRBJ2-7|.
TGTGCCAGCAGCAACCGAGGTGGCAGTAGCTCCTACGAGCAGTACTTC
CASSNRGGSSSYEQYF
>.|TRBV5-6|TRBJ1-1|.
TGTGCCAGCAGCTTACAGGGTTTGACTGAAGCTTTCTTT
CASSLQGLTEAFF
>.|TRBV28|TRBJ1-1|.
TGTGCCATCGGGGGAGGCGGGATGAACACTGAAGCTTTCTTT
CAIGGGGMNTEAFF
>.|TRBV19|TRBJ1-3|once
TGTGCCAGTAGTACCCGGGGGTTCTCTGGAAACACCATATATTTT
CASSTRGFSGNTIYF
>TRBD1|TRBV6-5|TRBJ2-7|.
TGTGCCAGCAGCCCAACCGCCGACAGGGCCTACGAGCAGTACTTC
CASSPTADRAYEQYF
>TRBD2|TRBV18|TRBJ2-3|.
TGTGCCAGCTCACCAACGGCGGGAGGGGATACGCAGTATTTT
CASSPTAGGDTQYF
>TRBD1|TRBV7-6|TRBJ1-2|.
TGTGCCAGCAGCGGGGACAGGGATTCTTCCTATGGCTACACCTTC
CASSGDRDSSYGYTF
>TRBD2|TRBV7-9|TRBJ2-7|.
TGTGCCAGCAGCGTGACTAGCGGGGGCCCCGAGCAGTACTTC
CASSVTSGGPEQYF
>.|TRBV27|TRBJ1-2|.
TGTGCCAGCAGTTTGAGGGCGCCCGTCTATGGCTACACCTTC
CASSLRAPVYGYTF
>.|TRBV4-2|TRBJ2-4|.
TGTGCCAGCAGCCAACCGGGAAACATTCAGTACTTC
CASSQPGNIQYF
>TRBD1|TRBV2|TRBJ1-2|.
TGTGCCAGCGCCAGACAGGGGTGGCGCGGCTACACCTTC
CASARQGWRGYTF
>.|TRBV2|TRBJ2-3|once
TGTGCCGGCGGGACGGCTTACACAGATACGCAGTATTTT
CAGGTAYTDTQYF
>.|TRBV12-3/TRBV12-4|TRBJ2-5|.
TGTGCCAGCAGCCTAAGGAGCACGGAGACCCAGTACTTC
CASSLRSTETQYF
>TRBD1|TRBV5-1|TRBJ2-3|.
TGCGCCAGCAGCTTGGAAGGGACAGGGGGATATTTT
CASSLEGTGGYF
>TRBD2|TRBV5-1|TRBJ2-1|.
TGCGCCAGCAGCTTCGGAGCGGGGGGGCCGGAGCAGTTCTTC
CASSFGAGGPEQFF
>TRBD1|TRBV5-8|TRBJ1-6|.
TGTGCCAGCAGCCCACAGGGGGCAAGTTGGTCACCCCTCCACTTT
CASSPQGASWSPLHF
>TRBD1|TRBV7-6|TRBJ2-2|.
TGTGCCAGCAGCTTAGAGGGGGCGTTTGCGACCGGGGAGCTGTTTTTT
CASSLEGAFATGELFF
>.|TRBV11-2|TRBJ2-1|.
TGTGCCAGCAGCCTCGGGACGGACAGCCGAGGGGGGCAGTTCTTC
CASSLGTDSRGGQFF
>TRBD1|TRBV19|TRBJ1-1|.
TGTGCCAGTAGTCCAAGGACAGGCTACACTGAAGCTTTCTTT
CASSPRTGYTEAFF
>TRBD2|TRBV5-1|TRBJ2-2|.
TGCGCCAGCAGCGGAGGGACTAGCGGGGCCCCGAACACCGGGGAGCTGTTTTTT
CASSGGTSGAPNTGELFF
>TRBD1|TRBV7-9|TRBJ2-7|once
TGTGCCAGCAGCTTAGTGCCGGGACAGGGGGCCTACGAGCAGTACTTC
CASSLVPGQGAYEQYF
>TRBD1|TRBV7-9|TRBJ2-7|.
TGTGCCAGCAGCTTAGCTCTCGGGACAGGGGACGAGCAGTACTTC
CASSLALGTGDEQYF
>TRBD2|TRBV29-1|TRBJ2-5|.
TGCAGCGTTGAGGGACTAGCGGGGGTTGAGACCCAGTACTTC
CSVEGLAGVETQYF
>.|TRBV27|TRBJ2-7|.
TGTGCCAGCAGTTTCTCAACAGGGGAGGCGTCCTACGAGCAGTACTTC
CASSFSTGEASYEQYF
>.|TRBV30|TRBJ1-1|.
TGTGCCTGGAGTGATCTGGGAGACACTGAAGCTTTCTTT
CAWSDLGDTEAFF
>TRBD1|TRBV7-9|TRBJ1-4|.
TGTGCCAGCAGCACCTCGACAGGGGCTAATGAAAAACTGTTTTTT
CASSTSTGANEKLFF
>TRBD2|TRBV19|TRBJ2-7|few
TGTGCCAGTAGTATAGGGAGCGGGGGGGCCTACGAGCAGTACTTC
CASSIGSGGAYEQYF
>TRBD1|TRBV10-3|TRBJ1-5|.
TGTGCCATCAGTGATCAGGGGGCCCAGAGCAATCAGCCCCAGCATTTT
CAISDQGAQSNQPQHF
>TRBD2|TRBV6-5|TRBJ2-1|few
TGTGCCAGCCGGGGGGGTCAAAGCTCCTACAATGAGCAGTTCTTC
CASRGGQSSYNEQFF
>.|TRBV6-5|TRBJ1-6|.
TGTGCCAGCAGTCCACAGGGACCTTTATCACCCCTCCACTTT
CASSPQGPLSPLHF
>.|TRBV6-5|TRBJ1-2|.
TGTGCCAGCAGGGAGACAGGCGCCTATGGCTACACCTTC
CASRETGAYGYTF
>.|TRBV5-4|TRBJ1-1|.
TGTGCCAGCAGCGAGGGGGTGAACACTGAAGCTTTCTTT
CASSEGVNTEAFF
>TRBD2|TRBV7-6|TRBJ2-5|.
TGTGCCAGCAGCTCCTCTAGCGGGGGAGAGACCCAGTACTTC
CASSSSSGGETQYF
>.|TRBV29-1|TRBJ1-4|.
TGCAGCGTTGGGGGCCCCATCGCTAATGAAAAACTGTTTTTT
CSVGGPIANEKLFF
>.|TRBV6-1|TRBJ1-5|.
TGTGCCAGCAGTGAAGAGGCAGATACTAATAGCAATCAGCCCCAGCATTTT
CASSEEADTNSNQPQHF
>TRBD1|TRBV7-2|TRBJ1-2|.
TGTGCCAGCAGCCCTACAGGGGACTATGGCTACACCTTC
CASSPTGDYGYTF
>.|TRBV6-5|TRBJ1-5|.
TGTGCCAGCAGTTACGGCTTCAATCAGCCCCAGCATTTT
CASSYGFNQPQHF
>.|TRBV9|TRBJ1-6|once
TGTGCCAGCAGCGTAGGGTATAGTAGGAGTTCACCCCTCCACTTT
CASSVGYSRSSPLHF
>.|TRBV6-2/TRBV6-3|TRBJ2-7|.
TGTGCCAGCAGTTACTCGGGCGTCTGGTACGAGCAGTACTTC
CASSYSGVWYEQYF